This TCR beta chain originates from a study of technical replicates of blood from a few donors. The repertoire was sequenced with immunoSEQ multiplex PCR; TCRdb's copy has only in-frame clones and lacks some. The table records 55,000 to 80,000 clones, around 93% of them present only once. This CDR3 is built from 17 residues. Germline V gene sequence: CDR1 LGHNA, CDR2 YNFKEQ. With V trimmed by 3 bases and J by 0 bases, 10 bases remained unmatched. This chain uses TRBV4-2 with TRBJ2-7; 8 bases map to TRBD2. This receptor was taken from a human donor in good health. The sample was T cells isolated from PBMCs. Here the CDR3 DNA reads TGTGCCAGCAGCCACCACCCGACTAGCGTGAGCTCCTACGAGCAGTACTTC. This sequence encodes CASSHHPTSVSSYEQYF.